This TCR beta chain was identified in a study of response to subunit inactivated influenza vaccine. Findings of the study overall: T cells newly recruited by each seasonal influenza vaccination are few, the authors suggested.

In the case of this clonotype: Its antigen is currently unknown.

V was pared by 5 bases and J by 1 base, with 11 bases between. The germline V gene encodes CDR1 WNHNN and CDR2 SYGVQD (reference sequence). The CDR3 length is 14 residues. TCRdb fed the RT-PCR reads into MiXCR, producing one record per CDR3 protein. The data hold some 520,000 distinct CDR3 sequences, with 16% observed a single time. The chain employs TRBV10-1 and TRBJ1-1; perhaps TRBD1 as D (5 bases). The clonotype originates from a man aged 45-69 years who received an inactivated influenza vaccine. The sequencing here drew on CD4+ T cells sorted from PBMCs, taken roughly 24 months after vaccination. The CDR3 region is CASSTGKTNTEAFF. CDR3 nucleotides: TGCGCCAGCAGTACAGGAAAGACGAACACTGAAGCTTTCTTT.